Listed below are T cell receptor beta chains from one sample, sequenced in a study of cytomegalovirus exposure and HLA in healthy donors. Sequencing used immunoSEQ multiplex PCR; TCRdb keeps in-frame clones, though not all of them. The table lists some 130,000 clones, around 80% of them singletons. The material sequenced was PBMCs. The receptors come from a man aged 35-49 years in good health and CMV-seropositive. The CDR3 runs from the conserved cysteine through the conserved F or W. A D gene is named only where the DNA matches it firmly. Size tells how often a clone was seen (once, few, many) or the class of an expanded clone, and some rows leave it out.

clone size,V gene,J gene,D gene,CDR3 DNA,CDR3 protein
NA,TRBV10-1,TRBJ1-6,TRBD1,TGCGCCAGCAGTGATGGGACAGATAATTCACCCCTCCACTTT,CASSDGTDNSPLHF
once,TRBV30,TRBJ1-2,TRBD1,TGTGCCTGGAGTAGAGGGACAGGAGGTGGCTACACCTTC,CAWSRGTGGGYTF
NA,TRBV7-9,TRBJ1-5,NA,TGTGCCAGCAGCTTAGAAGGGGGAGGCAATCAGCCCCAGCATTTT,CASSLEGGGNQPQHF
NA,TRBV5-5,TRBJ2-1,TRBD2,TGTGCCAGCAGCTTGGCGAGCGGGAGCTCCTACAATGAGCAGTTCTTC,CASSLASGSSYNEQFF
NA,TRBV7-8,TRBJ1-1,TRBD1,TGTGCCAGCAGCTTGGTGGGACAGGGGGCCGAAGCTTTCTTT,CASSLVGQGAEAFF
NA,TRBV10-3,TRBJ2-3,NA,TGTGCCATCAGTGAAAGGGGGACTACAACAGATACGCAGTATTTT,CAISERGTTTDTQYF
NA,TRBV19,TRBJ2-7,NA,TGTGCCAGTGGACACGGGACTGGAGCCTACGAGCAGTACTTC,CASGHGTGAYEQYF
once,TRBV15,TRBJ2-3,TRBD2,TGTGCCACCAGCCCCCCGGGGGGTGGGGATACGCAGTATTTT,CATSPPGGGDTQYF
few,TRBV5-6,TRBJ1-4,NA,TGTGCCAGCAGCTGGGGGACACGAGAAAAACTGTTTTTT,CASSWGTREKLFF
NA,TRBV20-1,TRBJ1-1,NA,TGCAGTGCAGTCAGGTACACTGAAGCTTTCTTT,CSAVRYTEAFF
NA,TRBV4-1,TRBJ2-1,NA,TGCGCCAGCAGCGGCCGGGGTCATGAGCAGTTCTTC,CASSGRGHEQFF
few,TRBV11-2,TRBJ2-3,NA,TGTGCCAGCAGCTTAGATCCCCGAGATACGCAGTATTTT,CASSLDPRDTQYF
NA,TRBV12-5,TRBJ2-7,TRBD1,TGTGCTAGTGGTTCGGGACAGGGTAACTACGAGCAGTACTTC,CASGSGQGNYEQYF
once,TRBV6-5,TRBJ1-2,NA,TGTGCCAGCAAGGCGGAGGACTATGGCTACACCTTC,CASKAEDYGYTF
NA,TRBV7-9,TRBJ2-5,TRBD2,TGTGCCAGCAGCTTAGAGGGGACTAGAGAAGAGACCCAGTACTTC,CASSLEGTREETQYF
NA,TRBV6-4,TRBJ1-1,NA,TGTGCCAGCAGTGGGGAGCTGAACACTGAAGCTTTCTTT,CASSGELNTEAFF
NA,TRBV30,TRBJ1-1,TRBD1,TGTGCCTGGCGACAGGGGGCTGAAGCTTTCTTT,CAWRQGAEAFF
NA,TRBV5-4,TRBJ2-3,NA,TGTGCCAGCAGCTTGGAAGTTTGGGCAGGCGTGACAGATGCGCAGTATTTT,CASSLEVWAGVTDAQYF
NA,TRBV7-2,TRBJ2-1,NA,TGTGCCAGCAGCTTAGTATACAATGAGCAGTTCTTC,CASSLVYNEQFF
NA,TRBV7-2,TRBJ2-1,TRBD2,TGTGCCAGCAGCCTACGACTAGCGCCAAGCTCCTACAATGAGCAGTTCTTC,CASSLRLAPSSYNEQFF
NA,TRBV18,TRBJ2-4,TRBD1,TGTGCCAGCCTCCGGACAGGGAAGGGCAAAAACATTCAGTACTTC,CASLRTGKGKNIQYF
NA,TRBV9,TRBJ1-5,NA,TGTGCCAGCAGCGAAAGTTGGACACCTCATCAGCCCCAGCATTTT,CASSESWTPHQPQHF
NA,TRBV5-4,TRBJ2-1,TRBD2,TGTGCCAGCAGCGGGGGAGTAGCGGGAGGGGGCAATGAGCAGTTCTTC,CASSGGVAGGGNEQFF
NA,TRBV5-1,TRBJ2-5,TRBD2,TGCGCCAGCAGCTTGGGTGACGCGGGAGGCCTAGAGACCCAGTACTTC,CASSLGDAGGLETQYF
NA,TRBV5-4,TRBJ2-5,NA,TGTGCCAGCAGCTTTGCAGGATCTCAAGAGACCCAGTACTTC,CASSFAGSQETQYF
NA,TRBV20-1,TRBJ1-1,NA,TGCAGTGCCGTTGGACAGACTGAAGCTTTCTTT,CSAVGQTEAFF
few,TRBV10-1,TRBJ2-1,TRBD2,TGCGCCAGCAGTGAGTATTGGGGGACTAGTAATGATGAGCAGTTCTTC,CASSEYWGTSNDEQFF
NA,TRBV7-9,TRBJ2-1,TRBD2,TGTGCCAGCAGTCCGACTAGCGGGAAGTACAATGAGCAGTTCTTC,CASSPTSGKYNEQFF
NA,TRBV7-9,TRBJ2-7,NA,TGTGCCAGCAGCTTATATTACGAGCAGTACTTC,CASSLYYEQYF
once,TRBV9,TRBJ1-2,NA,TGTGCCAGCAGTCTCGCAGGGCATGGCTACACCTTC,CASSLAGHGYTF
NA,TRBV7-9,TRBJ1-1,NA,TGTGCCAGCAGCCCCCGGGGAGGGACGAAAACTGAAGCTTTCTTT,CASSPRGGTKTEAFF
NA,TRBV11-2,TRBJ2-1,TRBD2,TGTGCCAGCAGCCTCAGTGGTAGCGGGTACAATGAGCAGTTCTTC,CASSLSGSGYNEQFF
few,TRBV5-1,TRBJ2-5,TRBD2,TGCGCCAGCAGCTCCCTCTCGTCGGGAGGGGCAGAGACCCAGTACTTC,CASSSLSSGGAETQYF
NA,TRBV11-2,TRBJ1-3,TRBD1,TGTGCCAGCAGCTTAAGGGGGCTATCTGGAAACACCATATATTTT,CASSLRGLSGNTIYF
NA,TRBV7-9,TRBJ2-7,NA,TGTGCCAGCAGCCACCGCCAGGGGGGTGGCTCCTACGAGCAGTACTTC,CASSHRQGGGSYEQYF
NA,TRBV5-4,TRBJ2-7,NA,TGTGCCAGCAGCCACGACACCTGGAACACCTACGAGCAGTACTTC,CASSHDTWNTYEQYF
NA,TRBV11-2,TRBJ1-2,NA,TGTGCCAGCAGCCCTGATACAGGGAGTTATGGCTACACCTTC,CASSPDTGSYGYTF
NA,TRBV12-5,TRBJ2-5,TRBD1,TGTGCTAGTGCCCAAGGGACAGCCGAAGAGACCCAGTACTTC,CASAQGTAEETQYF
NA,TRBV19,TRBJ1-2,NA,TGTGCCAGTAGTGAGGCCCAGGGCCGTAGCTACACCTTC,CASSEAQGRSYTF
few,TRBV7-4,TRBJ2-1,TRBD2,TGTGCCAGCAGCTTAGCGCGGGACTACTCCTACAATGAGCAGTTCTTC,CASSLARDYSYNEQFF
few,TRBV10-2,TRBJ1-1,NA,TGCGCCATCTGCTTCGACAGGAACACTGAAGCTTTCTTT,CAICFDRNTEAFF
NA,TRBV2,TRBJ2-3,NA,TGTGCCAGCAGTCAAGACAGAGGCCAGGGTACGCAGTATTTT,CASSQDRGQGTQYF
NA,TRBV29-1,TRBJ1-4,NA,TGCAGCGTTGTTTCACTTGAAAAACTGTTTTTT,CSVVSLEKLFF
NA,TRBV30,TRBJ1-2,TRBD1,TGTGCCTGGAGTGCGGGGGACAGCCGGATCTATGGCTACACCTTC,CAWSAGDSRIYGYTF
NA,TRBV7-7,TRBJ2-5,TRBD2,TGTGCTAGCAGCTTAGCGGTTGCGGGAGTGGGTGAGACCCAGTACTTC,CASSLAVAGVGETQYF
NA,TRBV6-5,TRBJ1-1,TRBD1,TGTGCCAGCAGTTACCGGGCAGGGGGTATCACTGAAGCTTTCTTT,CASSYRAGGITEAFF